The source of this T cell receptor (beta chain) is a study of cytomegalovirus exposure and HLA in healthy donors. Looking at the study overall: When 398 donors were genotyped, roughly four fifths of them were found to fall in the Caucasian-associated ancestry cluster.

Trimming took 2 bases from V and 0 from J, leaving 14 bases between them. This CDR3 has 16 amino acids. The germline V gene encodes CDR1 SGHRS and CDR2 YFSETQ. Study-level results: Cytomegalovirus association was assigned to approximately 180 TCR beta chains. In vitro checks showed that a few CMV-associated chains really do target CMV antigens.

This clone has only one observation. Its antigen is unknown. The PCR employed 60 Vbeta primers together with 13 Jbeta primers. Here immunoSEQ multiplex PCR was the method, and the copy in TCRdb shows in-frame clones only, minus some. The sample holds tens of thousands of clones, approximately 69% seen once. The chain is built from TRBV5-1 and TRBJ1-1; maybe TRBD1 (6 bases). The sequencing input was PBMCs. The TCR was taken from a woman aged 45-60 years in good health and CMV-seropositive. CDR3 nucleotide sequence: TGCGCCAGCAGCTTTCGACAGGATTCCATGAACACTGAAGCTTTCTTT. Protein product: CASSFRQDSMNTEAFF.